This TCR beta chain was identified in a study of T-cell reconstitution after alpha-beta-depleted transplantation in children. A few counts support this clonotype. Preparing the TCRbeta library involved the use of unique molecular identifiers. TCRdb fed the PCR reads into MiXCR, producing one record per CDR3 protein. The repertoire consists of under 350,000 distinct CDR3 sequences, with 9.5% to 10% occurring once and the leading ten covering over 9%. Germline trimming cut 0 bases from V and 1 base from J; bases unmatched to any gene: 6. Germline V CDR1 and CDR2: LGHDT, YNNKEL (reference sequence). The CDR3 extends over 18 amino acids.

This chain links TRBV3-1 with TRBJ2-2; 9 nucleotides match TRBD2. The TCR sequence derives from a human donor who donated a stem cell graft to a child with SCID. The starting material was PBMCs from the stem cell graft donor, obtained from the stem cell graft. The CDR3 loop reads CASSQDLSGGRNTGELFF. The CDR3 DNA sequence: TGTGCCAGCAGCCAAGATCTTAGCGGGGGAAGGAACACCGGGGAGCTGTTTTTT.